These 25 T cell receptor beta chains share one sample of origin, sequenced in a study of CXCR3-negative and CXCR3-positive naive CD8 T cells. UMI-labeled 5' RACE TRB cDNA libraries were prepared from the cells. TCRdb re-called the 5' RACE reads and catalogs CDR3 proteins one per entry, DNA excluded. The sample holds tens of thousands of distinct CDR3 sequences. The sequenced material came from naive CXCR3- CD8+ T cells from blood. Noted subset: CD45RO-CCR7+CD27+CD95- naive CD8+ T cells lacking CXCR3 (TNR3-). The receptors originated from a human donor in good health. Some clones in this sample may be carry-over from other donors' samples.

This chain connects TRBV6-2 or TRBV6-3 to TRBJ1-5; TCRdb proposes TRBD1, but this gene call is untestable without DNA. Germline V gene lookup returns CDR1 MNHEY and CDR2 SVGEGT. CDR3 length: 14 residues. CDR3 loop: CASRYRGSNQPQHF.

The chain combines TRBV6-5 with TRBJ2-1; the D gene TCRdb calls, TRBD2, cannot be checked with no DNA. CDR1 and CDR2 (germline): MNHEY, SVGAGI. The CDR3 extends over 13 amino acids. The CDR3 region is CASSFTYGLAEFF.

The chain carries TRBV12-3 or TRBV12-4 and TRBJ1-2. CDR3 length: 11 amino acids. CDR3 sequence: CASAEGEGYTF.

The chain combines TRBV7-9 with TRBJ2-7. Germline V CDR1 and CDR2: SEHNR, FQNEAQ (reference sequence). The CDR3 runs 13 residues. The CDR3 loop reads CASNPTYTYEQYF.

The chain employs TRBV6-2 or TRBV6-3 and TRBJ1-2; TCRdb's assignment of TRBD1 cannot be checked, as there is no DNA. Germline V gene sequence: CDR1 MNHEY, CDR2 SVGEGT. This CDR3 region has 15 residues. The CDR3 sequence is CASSTDRGENYGYTF.

The V call is TRBV6-2 or TRBV6-3, the J call TRBJ2-3; TCRdb's D call, TRBD1, is unchecked because there is no DNA. Germline V gene lookup returns CDR1 MNHEY and CDR2 SVGEGT. The CDR3 is 15 residues long. CDR3 in amino acids: CASSNDRVKTDTQYF.

The genes are TRBV20-1 and TRBJ1-2; the D call from TCRdb, TRBD1, cannot be confirmed without DNA. In germline, CDR1 is DFQATT, CDR2 SNEGSKA (reference sequence). This CDR3 region has 13 residues. CDR3 protein: CSADRTGGYGYTF.

The V and J genes are TRBV7-3 and TRBJ2-5; absent DNA, TCRdb's TRBD1 call cannot be checked. This CDR3 contains 16 residues. Germline V gene lookup returns CDR1 SGHTA and CDR2 FQGTGA. The CDR3 is CASSLMGPGGKETQYF.

The chain has TRBV28 and TRBJ2-7; TCRdb indicates TRBD2, and absent DNA this call remains unverified. Germline V gene sequence: CDR1 MDHEN, CDR2 SYDVKM. CDR3 length: 16 amino acids. This CDR3 reads CASSMVKSGGDYEQYF.

The chain is built from TRBV6-5 and TRBJ2-3; TCRdb selects TRBD2, and the lack of DNA leaves this call unchecked. The CDR3 has 15 amino acids. Germline V CDR1 and CDR2: MNHEY, SVGAGI. The CDR3 reads CASSLAGGLKSTQYF.

The chain couples TRBV3-1 to TRBJ2-7; TCRdb returns TRBD1, unconfirmable since there is no DNA. Germline loops: CDR1 LGHDT, CDR2 YNNKEL (reference sequence). The CDR3 length is 14 residues. The CDR3 here is CASSWVTGSYEQYF.

The chain recombines TRBV4-3 with TRBJ2-1. Germline V gene lookup returns CDR1 LGHNA and CDR2 YSLEER. The CDR3 contains 16 residues. The CDR3 reads CASSQEGTTPYNEQFF.

This rearrangement joins TRBV5-1 to TRBJ2-7; TCRdb lists TRBD1, though no DNA is available to test this call. The CDR3 is 15 residues long. Germline lookup yields CDR1 SGHRS and CDR2 YFSETQ. The CDR3 is CASSWGDRESYEQYF.

The rearrangement uses TRBV28 and TRBJ2-7; TCRdb gives TRBD2 as the D gene, but with no DNA this cannot be confirmed. CDR1 and CDR2 (germline): MDHEN, SYDVKM. There are 14 residues in the CDR3. This CDR3 is CASSASGLEYEQYF.

The chain joins TRBV12-3 or TRBV12-4 to TRBJ2-2. The CDR3 is 15 residues long. The CDR3 reads CASSLAGSNTGELFF.

The CDR3 reads CASRLIAGANEQFF. The chain has TRBV12-3 or TRBV12-4 and TRBJ2-1; TCRdb names TRBD1, which stays unverified in the absence of DNA. The CDR3 runs 14 residues.

CDR3 in amino acids: CASSTSSGANVLTF. V is TRBV12-3 or TRBV12-4 and J is TRBJ2-6. This CDR3 is built from 14 residues.

This chain joins TRBV9 and TRBJ2-7; the D call of TRBD1 rests on TCRdb alone, since no DNA is present to check it. CDR3 length: 13 residues. Per the germline V gene, CDR1 is SGDLS and CDR2 is YYNGEE. Here the CDR3 reads CASSSGQSYEQYF.

The genes are TRBV20-1 and TRBJ2-3. This CDR3 comprises 14 residues. CDR1 and CDR2 from the germline V gene are DFQATT and SNEGSKA (reference sequence). The CDR3 region is CSAREDGSTDTQYF.

This chain connects TRBV3-1 to TRBJ2-3; TCRdb calls TRBD2, which cannot be checked without DNA. CDR3 length: 17 amino acids. The V gene's germline CDR1 is LGHDT and CDR2 YNNKEL (reference sequence). Here the CDR3 reads CASSQGLAGGRSDTQYF.

The J gene is TRBJ2-7, the V gene TRBV4-3; TCRdb proposes TRBD2, but this gene call is untestable without DNA. The CDR3 runs to 14 residues. The germline CDR1 and CDR2 sequences are LGHNA and YSLEER. The CDR3 is CASSQSRASREQYF.

The rearrangement links TRBV28 to TRBJ2-7; absent DNA, TCRdb's TRBD1 call cannot be checked. Germline V gene sequence: CDR1 MDHEN, CDR2 SYDVKM. This CDR3 comprises 14 residues. CDR3 loop: CASTPGGSSYEQYF.

The V call is TRBV6-5, the J call TRBJ1-1; TCRdb selects TRBD1, and the lack of DNA leaves this call unchecked. Germline CDR1 and CDR2: MNHEY and SVGAGI. The length of the CDR3 is 13 residues. CDR3 sequence reads: CASSLQGNTEAFF.

V usage is TRBV18 and J usage is TRBJ2-7. CDR1 KGHSH and CDR2 LQKENI come from the germline V gene. CDR3 length: 14 amino acids. The CDR3 reads CASSPPGGTYEQYF.

The rearrangement joins TRBV4-3 to TRBJ2-1; TCRdb outputs TRBD2, but without DNA this stays unchecked. Germline CDR1 is LGHNA and CDR2 is YSLEER. The CDR3 extends over 16 amino acids. Here the CDR3 reads CASSQGATSGYNEQFF.